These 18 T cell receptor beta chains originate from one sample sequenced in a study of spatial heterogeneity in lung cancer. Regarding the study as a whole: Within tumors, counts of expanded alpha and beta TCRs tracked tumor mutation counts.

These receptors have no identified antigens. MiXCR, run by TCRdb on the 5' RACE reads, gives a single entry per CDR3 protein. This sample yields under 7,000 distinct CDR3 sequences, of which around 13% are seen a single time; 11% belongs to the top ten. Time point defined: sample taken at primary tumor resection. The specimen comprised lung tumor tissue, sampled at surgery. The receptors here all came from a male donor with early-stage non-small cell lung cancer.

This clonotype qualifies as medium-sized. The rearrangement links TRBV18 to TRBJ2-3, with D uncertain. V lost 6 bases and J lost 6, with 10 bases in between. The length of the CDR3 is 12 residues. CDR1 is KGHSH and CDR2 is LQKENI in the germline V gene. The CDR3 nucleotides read TGTGCCAGCTCCCCGTCCCCCGATACGCAGTATTTT. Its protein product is CASSPSPDTQYF.

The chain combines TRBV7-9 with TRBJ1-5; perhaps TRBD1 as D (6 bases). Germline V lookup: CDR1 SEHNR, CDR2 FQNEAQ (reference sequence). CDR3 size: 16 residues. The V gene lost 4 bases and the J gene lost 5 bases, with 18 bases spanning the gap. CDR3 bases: TGTGCCAGCAGCTCTTTGGATTGGGCAGGGGATCAGCCCCAGCATTTT. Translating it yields CASSSLDWAGDQPQHF. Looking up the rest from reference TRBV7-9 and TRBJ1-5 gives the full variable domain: DTGVSQNPRHKITKRGQNVTFRCDPISEHNRLYWYRQTLGQGPEFLTYFQNEAQLEKSRLLSDRFSAERPKGSFSTLEIQRTEQGDSAMYLCASSSLDWAGDQPQHFGDGTRLSIL.

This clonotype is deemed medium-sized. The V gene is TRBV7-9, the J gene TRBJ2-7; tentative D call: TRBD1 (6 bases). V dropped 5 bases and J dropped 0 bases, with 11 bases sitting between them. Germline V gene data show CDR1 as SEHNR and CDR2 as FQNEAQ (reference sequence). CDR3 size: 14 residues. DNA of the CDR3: TGTGCCAGCAGCATAGGACAGCGCTCCTACGAGCAGTACTTC. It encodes CASSIGQRSYEQYF.

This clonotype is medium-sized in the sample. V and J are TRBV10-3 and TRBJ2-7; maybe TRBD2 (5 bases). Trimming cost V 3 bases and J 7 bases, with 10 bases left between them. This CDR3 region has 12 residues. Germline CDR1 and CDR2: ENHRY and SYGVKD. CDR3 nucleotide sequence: TGTGCCATCAGTGACCCCCCGGGAGAGCAGTACTTC. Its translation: CAISDPPGEQYF.

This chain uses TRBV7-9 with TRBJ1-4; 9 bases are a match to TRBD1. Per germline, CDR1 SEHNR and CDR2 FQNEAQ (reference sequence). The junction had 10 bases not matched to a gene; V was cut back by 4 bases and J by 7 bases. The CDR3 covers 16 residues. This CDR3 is CASSSPGTGRSEKLFF. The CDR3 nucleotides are TGTGCCAGCAGCTCACCCGGGACAGGGAGAAGTGAAAAACTGTTTTTT.

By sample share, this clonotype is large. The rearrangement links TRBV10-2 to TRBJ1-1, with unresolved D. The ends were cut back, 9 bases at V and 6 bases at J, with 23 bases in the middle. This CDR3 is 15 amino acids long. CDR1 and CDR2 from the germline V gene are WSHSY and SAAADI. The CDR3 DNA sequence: TGCGCCAGAGTGCCCCCCGGCGCAGGTCGTCCTGAAGCTTTCTTT. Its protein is CARVPPGAGRPEAFF.

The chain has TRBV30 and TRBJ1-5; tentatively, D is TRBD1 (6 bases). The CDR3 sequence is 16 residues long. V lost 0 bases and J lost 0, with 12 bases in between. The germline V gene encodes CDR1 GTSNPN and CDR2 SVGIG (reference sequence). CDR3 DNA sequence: TGTGCCTGGAGTGTATTGGGGGGCTATAGCAATCAGCCCCAGCATTTT. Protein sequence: CAWSVLGGYSNQPQHF. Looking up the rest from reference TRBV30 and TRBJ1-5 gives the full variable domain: SQTIHQWPATLVQPVGSPLSLECTVEGTSNPNLYWYRQAAGRGLQLLFYSVGIGQISSEVPQNLSASRPQDRQFILSSKKLLLSDSGFYLCAWSVLGGYSNQPQHFGDGTRLSIL.

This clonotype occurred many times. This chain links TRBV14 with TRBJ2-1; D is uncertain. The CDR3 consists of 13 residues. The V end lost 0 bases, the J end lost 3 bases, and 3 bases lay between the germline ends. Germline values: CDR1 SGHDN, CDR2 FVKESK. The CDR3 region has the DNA TGTGCCAGCAGCCAAGAATACTACAATGAGCAGTTCTTC. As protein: CASSQEYYNEQFF.

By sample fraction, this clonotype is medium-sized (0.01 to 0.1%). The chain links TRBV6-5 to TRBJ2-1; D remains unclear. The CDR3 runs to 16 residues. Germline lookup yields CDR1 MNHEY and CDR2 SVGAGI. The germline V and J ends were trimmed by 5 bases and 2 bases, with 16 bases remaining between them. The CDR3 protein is CASSRPGPRTYNEQFF. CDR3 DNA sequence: TGTGCCAGCAGTCGACCGGGTCCCCGAACCTACAATGAGCAGTTCTTC.

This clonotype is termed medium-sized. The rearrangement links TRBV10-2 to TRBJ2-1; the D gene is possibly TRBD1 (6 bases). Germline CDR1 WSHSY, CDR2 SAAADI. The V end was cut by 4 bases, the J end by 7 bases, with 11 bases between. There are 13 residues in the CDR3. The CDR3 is CASSGTGSNEQFF. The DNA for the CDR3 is TGCGCCAGCAGTGGTACAGGGTCGAATGAGCAGTTCTTC.

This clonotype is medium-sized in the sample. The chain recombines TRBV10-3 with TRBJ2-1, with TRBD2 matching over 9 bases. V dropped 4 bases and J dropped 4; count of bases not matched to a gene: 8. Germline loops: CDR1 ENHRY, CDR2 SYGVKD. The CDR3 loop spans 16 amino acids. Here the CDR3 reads CAISVTSGLLYNEQFF. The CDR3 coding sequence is TGTGCCATCAGTGTGACTAGCGGACTACTTTACAATGAGCAGTTCTTC.

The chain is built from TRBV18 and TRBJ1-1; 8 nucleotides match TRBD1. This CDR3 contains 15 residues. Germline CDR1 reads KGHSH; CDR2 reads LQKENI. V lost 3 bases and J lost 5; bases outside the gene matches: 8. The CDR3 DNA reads TGTGCCAGCTCACCCGGACAGGGAGGGATAACTGAAGCTTTCTTT. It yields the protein CASSPGQGGITEAFF.

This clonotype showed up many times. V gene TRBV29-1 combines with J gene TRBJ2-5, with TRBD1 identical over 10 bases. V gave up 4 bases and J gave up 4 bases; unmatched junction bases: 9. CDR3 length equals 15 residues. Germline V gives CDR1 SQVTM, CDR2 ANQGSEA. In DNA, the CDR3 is TGCAGCGTTGCCTTAAGACAGGGGGCAGGAGAGACCCAGTACTTC. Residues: CSVALRQGAGETQYF.

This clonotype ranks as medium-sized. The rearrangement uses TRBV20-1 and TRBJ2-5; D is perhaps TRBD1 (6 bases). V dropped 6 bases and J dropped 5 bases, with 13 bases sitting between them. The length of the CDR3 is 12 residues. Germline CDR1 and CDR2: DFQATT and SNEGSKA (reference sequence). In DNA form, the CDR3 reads TGCAGTGCCATAGACAGGAGCGAGACCCAGTACTTC. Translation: CSAIDRSETQYF.

The CDR3 coding sequence is TGCGCCAGCAGCGACGGGACAGGGGTTGACAAAAACATTCAGTACTTC. Translated, it gives CASSDGTGVDKNIQYF. The V call is TRBV4-3, the J call TRBJ2-4; 10 nucleotides line up with TRBD1. The J segment lost 3 bases and the V segment lost 5 bases, leaving 7 bases of the junction unmatched. Per germline, CDR1 LGHNA and CDR2 YSLEER. This CDR3 has 16 residues.

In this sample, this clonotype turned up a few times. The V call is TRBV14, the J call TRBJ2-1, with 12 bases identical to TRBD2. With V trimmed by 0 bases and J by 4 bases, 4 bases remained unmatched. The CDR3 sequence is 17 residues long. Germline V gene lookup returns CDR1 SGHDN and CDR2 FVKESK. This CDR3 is CASSQDRLAGAYNEQFF. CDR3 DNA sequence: TGTGCCAGCAGCCAAGATAGACTAGCGGGGGCATACAATGAGCAGTTCTTC.

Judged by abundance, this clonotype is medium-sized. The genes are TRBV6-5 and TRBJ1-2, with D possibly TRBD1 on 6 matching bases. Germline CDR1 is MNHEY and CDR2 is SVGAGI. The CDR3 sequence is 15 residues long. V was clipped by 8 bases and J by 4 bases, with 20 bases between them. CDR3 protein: CASAASNRAPYGYTF. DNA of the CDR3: TGTGCCAGCGCCGCGTCGAACAGGGCCCCCTATGGCTACACCTTC.

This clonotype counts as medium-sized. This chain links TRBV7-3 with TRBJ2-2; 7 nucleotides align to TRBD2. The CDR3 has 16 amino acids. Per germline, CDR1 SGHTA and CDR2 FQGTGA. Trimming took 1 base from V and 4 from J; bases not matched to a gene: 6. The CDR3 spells CASSLMAREFTGELFF. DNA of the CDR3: TGTGCCAGCAGCTTAATGGCGCGGGAGTTCACCGGGGAGCTGTTTTTT.